The 29 T cell receptor beta chains in this list originate from one sample, sequenced in a study of CD8 T cells in Susac syndrome. The RNA input was about 0.5 to 1 ug, and it was reverse transcribed with random hexamers. TCRdb reanalysed the immunoSEQ multiplex PCR reads using MiXCR and keeps one entry per CDR3 protein. The sample contains roughly 330,000 distinct CDR3 sequences, roughly 94% of which appear only once. Source material: CD4+ T cells from PBMCs. The receptor set was obtained from a human donor with multiple sclerosis.

The chain uses TRBV5-6 and TRBJ1-1, with TRBD1 as a possible D gene (6 bases). The V gene's germline CDR1 is SGHDT and CDR2 YYEEEE. V gave up 3 bases and J gave up 0 bases, with 18 bases separating them. The CDR3 spans 17 residues. The DNA for the CDR3 is TGTGCCAGCAGCTCTAGGAATCAGGGGCCGGTGAACACTGAAGCTTTCTTT. Residues: CASSSRNQGPVNTEAFF. The whole variable domain, filled in from reference TRBV5-6 and TRBJ1-1, reads DAGVTQSPTHLIKTRGQQVTLRCSPKSGHDTVSWYQQALGQGPQFIFQYYEEEERQRGNFPDRFSGHQFPNYSSELNVNALLLGDSALYLCASSSRNQGPVNTEAFFGQGTRLTVV.

This chain uses TRBV7-3 with TRBJ2-1; no clear D gene. The CDR3 runs to 15 residues. V gave up 2 bases and J gave up 0 bases, with 8 bases separating them. The V gene's germline CDR1 is SGHTA and CDR2 FQGTGA. The CDR3 sequence: CASSLFPDSYNEQFF. CDR3 sequence (DNA): TGTGCCAGCAGCTTATTTCCGGACTCCTACAATGAGCAGTTCTTC.

This chain links TRBV19 with TRBJ1-6; 7 bases align to TRBD1. J lost 0 bases, V lost 3 bases, and 2 bases had no gene match. Looked up from germline, CDR1 is LNHDA and CDR2 is SQIVND (reference sequence). The CDR3 totals 16 residues. This CDR3 is CASSIPGGSYNSPLHF. CDR3 DNA: TGTGCCAGTAGTATCCCAGGGGGCTCCTATAATTCACCCCTCCACTTT.

V usage is TRBV29-1 and J usage is TRBJ2-5, with 7 nucleotides matching TRBD2. Germline lookup yields CDR1 SQVTM and CDR2 ANQGSEA. Trimming removed 5 bases from V and 5 bases from J; junction bases left unmatched: 5. The CDR3 totals 12 residues. CDR3 sequence reads: CSVQTSRETQYF. Written as DNA, the CDR3 is TGCAGCGTTCAGACTAGCAGGGAGACCCAGTACTTC.

The V and J genes are TRBV5-1 and TRBJ2-3; D is possibly TRBD2 (6 bases). Germline V gives CDR1 SGHRS, CDR2 YFSETQ. V was shortened by 4 bases and J by 2 bases, with 17 bases between the two germline ends. This CDR3 is 16 amino acids long. CDR3 amino acids: CASSPRGSGTTDTQYF. In nucleotides, the CDR3 is TGCGCCAGCAGCCCCCGGGGGAGCGGTACCACAGATACGCAGTATTTT.

The chain employs TRBV18 and TRBJ1-1; 12 positions match TRBD1. Germline trimming cut 6 bases from V and 4 bases from J; bases unmatched to any gene: 6. This CDR3 has 15 residues. CDR1 KGHSH and CDR2 LQKENI come from the germline V gene. The CDR3: CASSRGTGGFTEAFF. The CDR3 nucleotides are TGTGCCAGCTCCCGCGGGACAGGGGGCTTCACTGAAGCTTTCTTT.

This sequence joins TRBV7-8 and TRBJ1-1; no definite D call. Deletions cut 2 bases from V and 0 bases from J, with 7 bases between. Germline V gives CDR1 SGHVS, CDR2 FQNEAQ. The CDR3 length is 14 residues. CDR3 DNA sequence: TGTGCCAGCAGCTTACCGACTTTGAACACTGAAGCTTTCTTT. Protein sequence: CASSLPTLNTEAFF.

The V call is TRBV18, the J call TRBJ2-3, with D possibly TRBD2 on 6 matching bases. V was trimmed by 6 bases and J by 2 bases, leaving 18 bases between them. The germline gives CDR1 KGHSH, CDR2 LQKENI. The CDR3 extends over 16 amino acids. The CDR3 here is CASSPPASGSTDTQYF. CDR3 in DNA: TGTGCCAGCTCCCCCCCGGCGAGCGGGTCCACAGATACGCAGTATTTT.

V and J are TRBV18 and TRBJ1-1; a possible D gene is TRBD1 (5 bases). V was pared by 0 bases and J by 1 base, with 6 bases between. This CDR3 has 14 amino acids. Germline V gene lookup returns CDR1 KGHSH and CDR2 LQKENI. The CDR3 is CASSPPQGNTEAFF. CDR3 nucleotide sequence: TGTGCCAGCTCACCACCCCAGGGGAACACTGAAGCTTTCTTT.

The chain couples TRBV7-9 to TRBJ2-2, with D uncertain. The CDR3 covers 14 residues. V lost 3 bases to trimming and J lost 0 bases, with 5 bases between them. CDR1 and CDR2 (germline): SEHNR, FQNEAQ (reference sequence). This CDR3 is CASSFSANTGELFF. DNA for the CDR3: TGTGCCAGCAGCTTTTCTGCGAACACCGGGGAGCTGTTTTTT.

V is TRBV5-6 and J is TRBJ2-2; the match to TRBD1 covers 7 bases. This CDR3 has 15 residues. J was trimmed by 6 bases and V by 4 bases; bases with no gene match: 9. The germline gives CDR1 SGHDT, CDR2 YYEEEE. CDR3 protein: CASSPFDRVAGELFF. CDR3 nucleotides: TGTGCCAGCAGCCCATTTGACAGGGTGGCCGGGGAGCTGTTTTTT.

V usage is TRBV9 and J usage is TRBJ1-1, with D possibly TRBD1 on 5 matching bases. Germline V gene sequence: CDR1 SGDLS, CDR2 YYNGEE. The CDR3 runs 17 residues. V lost 4 bases and J 1 base, leaving 20 bases between the germline ends. Here the CDR3 DNA reads TGTGCCAGCAGCCCCAGACGGGTAACAGGTTCGAACACTGAAGCTTTCTTT. Translated, it gives CASSPRRVTGSNTEAFF.

This clonotype was observed a single time. The chain is built from TRBV29-1 and TRBJ2-4, with 9 bases identical to TRBD2. The germline V gene encodes CDR1 SQVTM and CDR2 ANQGSEA. The ends lost 4 bases at V and 9 bases at J; junction bases unmatched: 16. This CDR3 contains 16 residues. The chain's CDR3 is CSVGVGTSWGYGIQYF. The CDR3 DNA reads as TGCAGCGTTGGGGTGGGGACTAGCTGGGGTTATGGCATTCAGTACTTC.

This clonotype showed up just once. This chain uses TRBV12-3 or TRBV12-4 with TRBJ1-4; D gene uncertain. V shed 3 bases and J shed 7 bases, with 6 bases lying between them. The CDR3 has 12 residues. CDR3 nucleotide sequence: TGTGCCAGCAGTTTTTGGGGTGAAAAACTGTTTTTT. As protein: CASSFWGEKLFF.

This chain connects TRBV20-1 to TRBJ2-1, with TRBD2 matching 8 bases. The V gene's germline CDR1 is DFQATT and CDR2 SNEGSKA (reference sequence). This CDR3 comprises 15 residues. V was clipped by 5 bases and J by 2 bases; unmatched bases: 8. This chain's CDR3 is CSAAGGQSPYNEQFF. DNA for the CDR3: TGCAGTGCTGCGGGAGGACAGTCCCCCTACAATGAGCAGTTCTTC.

This clonotype was counted a single time. The rearrangement uses TRBV27 and TRBJ2-1; tentatively, D is TRBD1 (5 bases). V was pared by 2 bases and J by 0 bases, with 11 bases between. CDR3 length: 16 amino acids. Looked up from germline, CDR1 is MNHEY and CDR2 is SMNVEV (reference sequence). The CDR3 region is CASSLTGSLSYNEQFF. The CDR3 region has the DNA TGTGCCAGCAGTTTAACAGGATCACTCTCCTACAATGAGCAGTTCTTC.

This sequence joins TRBV7-9 and TRBJ1-1; possible D gene TRBD1, 6 bases. V was cut by 11 bases and J by 4 bases, with 20 bases left in between. Looked up from germline, CDR1 is SEHNR and CDR2 is FQNEAQ (reference sequence). CDR3 length: 14 amino acids. The chain's CDR3 is CAGYRGGSGTEAFF. The CDR3 bases are TGTGCCGGGTATAGAGGGGGAAGTGGCACTGAAGCTTTCTTT.

V gene TRBV5-1 combines with J gene TRBJ2-1; the D gene is possibly TRBD2 (7 bases). The CDR3 length is 14 residues. The V gene's germline CDR1 is SGHRS and CDR2 YFSETQ. Deletions cut 4 bases from V and 8 bases from J, with 16 bases between. CDR3 region: CASSPGLGGDEQFF. The CDR3 DNA reads as TGCGCCAGCAGCCCCGGACTAGGGGGGGATGAGCAGTTCTTC.

The V call is TRBV27, the J call TRBJ1-2; 10 bases match TRBD1. Germline CDR1 and CDR2: MNHEY and SMNVEV (reference sequence). V trimming: 2 bases; J trimming: 5 bases; junction bases outside the gene matches: 11. The CDR3 covers 17 residues. CDR3 sequence reads: CASSLQPPGTGVYGYTF. CDR3 nucleotides: TGTGCCAGCAGTTTACAACCCCCCGGGACAGGGGTGTATGGCTACACCTTC.

V gene TRBV7-2 combines with J gene TRBJ1-1; 11 nucleotides align to TRBD1. There are 14 residues in the CDR3. In germline, CDR1 is SGHTA, CDR2 FQGNSA. The J segment lost 4 bases and the V segment lost 4 bases, leaving 2 bases of the junction unmatched. The chain's CDR3 is CASSWDRGSTEAFF. DNA of the CDR3: TGTGCCAGCAGCTGGGACAGGGGGTCCACTGAAGCTTTCTTT.

V is TRBV4-3 and J is TRBJ1-2; possibly TRBD1 for D (5 bases). The V end lost 0 bases, the J end lost 3 bases, and 11 bases lay between the germline ends. The germline gives CDR1 LGHNA, CDR2 YSLEER. There are 15 residues in the CDR3. The CDR3 is CASSQDANRHYGYTF. The CDR3, as DNA: TGCGCCAGCAGCCAAGATGCAAACAGGCACTATGGCTACACCTTC.

The V call is TRBV10-3, the J call TRBJ2-7; TRBD2 matches 9 bases. This CDR3 is 17 amino acids long. V lost 4 bases to trimming and J lost 4 bases; unmatched junction nucleotides: 14. Germline V gene lookup returns CDR1 ENHRY and CDR2 SYGVKD. The CDR3 loop reads CAISGSGSGNLPYEQYF. Here the CDR3 DNA reads TGTGCCATCAGTGGTAGCGGGAGTGGGAACCTTCCTTACGAGCAGTACTTC.

The rearrangement joins TRBV11-3 to TRBJ1-2, with 9 nucleotides matching TRBD1. V gave up 5 bases and J gave up 4 bases; unmatched junction bases: 11. This CDR3 comprises 16 residues. CDR1 is SGHNT, CDR2 YENEEA, per germline. CDR3 sequence (DNA): TGTGCCAGCAGCGAGCCCGGGACAGGGTCCGTCTATGGCTACACCTTC. Translating it yields CASSEPGTGSVYGYTF.

The chain joins TRBV5-1 to TRBJ2-1; D may be TRBD2 (5 bases). Germline V gene lookup returns CDR1 SGHRS and CDR2 YFSETQ. This CDR3 has 15 amino acids. The V end lost 0 bases, the J end lost 5 bases, and 12 bases lay between the germline ends. The CDR3: CASSLVALGNNEQFF. The CDR3 DNA is TGCGCCAGCAGCTTGGTGGCCCTCGGGAACAATGAGCAGTTCTTC.

Here the CDR3 DNA reads TGTGCCAGCAGCAGGGGAGGTGGGAACATTCAGTACTTC. Amino acid sequence: CASSRGGGNIQYF. The chain uses TRBV6-5 and TRBJ2-4, with D perhaps matching TRBD1 or TRBD2 (6 bases each). V was shortened by 6 bases and J by 7 bases, with 13 bases between the two germline ends. Germline CDR1 reads MNHEY; CDR2 reads SVGAGI. This CDR3 has 13 amino acids.

The gene calls are TRBV5-4 and TRBJ1-1; 8 bases fit TRBD1. V was clipped by 3 bases and J by 6 bases; unmatched bases: 10. Germline V CDR1 and CDR2: SGHNT, YYREEE (reference sequence). The CDR3 totals 15 residues. CDR3 sequence: CASSSTGERLPEAFF. The CDR3 region has the DNA TGTGCCAGCAGCTCGACAGGGGAGAGACTGCCTGAAGCTTTCTTT.

The gene calls are TRBV20-1 and TRBJ1-1; D uncertain. The V end was cut by 3 bases, the J end by 8 bases, with 10 bases between. The CDR3 sequence is 11 residues long. Looked up from germline, CDR1 is DFQATT and CDR2 is SNEGSKA (reference sequence). In DNA form, the CDR3 reads TGCAGTGCTAGTAACCAGGCAGAAGCTTTCTTT. Its protein product is CSASNQAEAFF.

The chain couples TRBV20-1 to TRBJ2-1, with 13 bases identical to TRBD2. Germline assignment: CDR1 DFQATT and CDR2 SNEGSKA (reference sequence). V was clipped by 1 base and J by 10 bases; unmatched bases: 4. The CDR3 is 14 amino acids. The CDR3 protein is CSARGGLAGKEQFF. The CDR3 DNA sequence: TGCAGTGCTAGAGGGGGACTAGCGGGAAAGGAGCAGTTCTTC.

The rearrangement joins TRBV20-1 to TRBJ1-2, with 10 bases matching TRBD1. The junction had 6 bases not matched to a gene; V was cut back by 6 bases and J by 2 bases. CDR1 and CDR2 from the germline V gene are DFQATT and SNEGSKA (reference sequence). This CDR3 has 14 amino acids. The CDR3 DNA sequence: TGCAGTGCCACCGACAGGGGGCGAAACTATGGCTACACCTTC. This translates into CSATDRGRNYGYTF.